This T cell receptor (beta chain) was found in a study of control samples from healthy donors and cancer patients. The data were produced by immunoSEQ multiplex PCR, yet TCRdb's version contains in-frame clones alone and is incomplete. The sample shows 40,000 to 55,000 clones, about 93% of them seen only once. Of note for this clone: The identical CDR3 is also encoded by other nucleotide sequences in the sample.

The CDR3 spans 15 residues. V was cut by 0 bases and J by 5 bases, with 13 bases left in between. The germline V gene has CDR1 SGDLS and CDR2 YYNGEE. Sequences were obtained from PBMCs. The gene calls are TRBV9 and TRBJ2-3, with TRBD2 as a possible D gene (6 bases). The sequence was obtained from a woman aged 50 to 65 with head and neck cancer. CDR3 bases: TGTGCCAGCAGCGTAGGGACTACCCCCAAAGATACGCAGTATTTT. It yields the protein CASSVGTTPKDTQYF.